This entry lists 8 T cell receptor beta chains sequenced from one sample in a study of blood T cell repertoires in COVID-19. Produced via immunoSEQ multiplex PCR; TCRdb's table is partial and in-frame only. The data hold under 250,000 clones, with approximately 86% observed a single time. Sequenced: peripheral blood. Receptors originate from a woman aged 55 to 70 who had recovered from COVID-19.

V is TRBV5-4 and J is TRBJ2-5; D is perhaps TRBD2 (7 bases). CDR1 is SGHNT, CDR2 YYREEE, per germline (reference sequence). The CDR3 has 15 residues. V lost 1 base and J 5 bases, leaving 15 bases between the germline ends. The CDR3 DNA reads TGTGCCAGCAGCTTGATTCGGGGGGCCTTGGAGACCCAGTACTTC. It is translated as CASSLIRGALETQYF.

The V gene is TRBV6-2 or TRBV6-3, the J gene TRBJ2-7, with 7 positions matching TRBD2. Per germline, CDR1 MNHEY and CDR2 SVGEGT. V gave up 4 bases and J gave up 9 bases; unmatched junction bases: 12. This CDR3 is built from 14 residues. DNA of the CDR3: TGTGCCAGCAGTTTGGAAGCGGGGTCTACGGGGCAGTACTTC. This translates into CASSLEAGSTGQYF.

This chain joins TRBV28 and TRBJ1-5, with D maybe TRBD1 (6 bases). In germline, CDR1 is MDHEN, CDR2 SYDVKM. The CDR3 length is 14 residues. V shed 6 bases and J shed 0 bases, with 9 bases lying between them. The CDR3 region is CASRQGYSNQPQHF. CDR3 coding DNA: TGTGCCAGCAGGCAGGGGTATAGCAATCAGCCCCAGCATTTT.

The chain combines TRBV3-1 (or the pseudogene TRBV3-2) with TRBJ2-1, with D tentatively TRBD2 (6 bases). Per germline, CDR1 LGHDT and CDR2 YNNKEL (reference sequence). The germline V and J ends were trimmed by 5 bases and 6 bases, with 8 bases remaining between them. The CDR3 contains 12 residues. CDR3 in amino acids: CASSAGRNEQFF. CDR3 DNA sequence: TGTGCCAGCAGCGCGGGGCGCAATGAGCAGTTCTTC.

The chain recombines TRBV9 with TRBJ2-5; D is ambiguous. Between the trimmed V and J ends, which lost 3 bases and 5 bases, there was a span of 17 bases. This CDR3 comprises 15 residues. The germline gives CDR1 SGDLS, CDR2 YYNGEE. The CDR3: CASSALAQGRETQYF. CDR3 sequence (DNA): TGTGCCAGCAGCGCCCTCGCCCAAGGCAGGGAGACCCAGTACTTC.

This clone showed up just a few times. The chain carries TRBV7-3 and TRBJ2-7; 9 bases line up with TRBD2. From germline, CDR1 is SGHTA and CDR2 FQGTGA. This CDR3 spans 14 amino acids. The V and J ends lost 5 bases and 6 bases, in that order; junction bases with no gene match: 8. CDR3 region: CASSPQWRGGEQYF. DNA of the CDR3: TGTGCCAGCAGCCCTCAGTGGCGGGGGGGCGAGCAGTACTTC.

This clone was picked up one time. The CDR3 DNA reads as TGTGCCAGCAGCTACAGGACTAGCGGGGGGCTCTCGAGCTCCTACAATGAGCAGTTCTTC. Its translation: CASSYRTSGGLSSSYNEQFF. The chain combines TRBV9 with TRBJ2-1; 14 bases agree with TRBD2. The germline V gene encodes CDR1 SGDLS and CDR2 YYNGEE. The length of the CDR3 is 20 residues. V trimming: 4 bases; J trimming: 0 bases; junction bases outside the gene matches: 12.

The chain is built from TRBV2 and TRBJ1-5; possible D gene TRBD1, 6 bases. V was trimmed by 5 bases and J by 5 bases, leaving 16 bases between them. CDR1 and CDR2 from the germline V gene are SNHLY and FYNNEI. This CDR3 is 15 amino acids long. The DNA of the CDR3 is TGTGCCAGCAGTCCCACTTCAGGGGCGTATCAGCCCCAGCATTTT. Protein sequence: CASSPTSGAYQPQHF. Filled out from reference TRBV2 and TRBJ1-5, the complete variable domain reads EPEVTQTPSHQVTQMGQEVILRCVPISNHLYFYWYRQILGQKVEFLVSFYNNEISEKSEIFDDQFSVERPDGSNFTLKIRSTKLEDSAMYFCASSPTSGAYQPQHFGDGTRLSIL.